The sequence of this TCR beta chain was determined in a study of identical twins' blood T cells. TCRdb re-called the 5' RACE reads through MiXCR, storing one row per CDR3 protein. The table has 350,000 to 400,000 distinct CDR3 sequences, roughly 31% seen once; the top ten hold more than 5.5%. CDR1 MDHEN and CDR2 SYDVKM come from the germline V gene. Trimming took 5 bases from V and 2 from J, leaving 12 bases between them. CDR3 length equals 14 residues. The sequencing input was PBMCs. The V and J genes are TRBV28 and TRBJ1-1; tentatively, D is TRBD1 (6 bases). The receptor was isolated from a woman between 18 and 55 years old in good health. CDR3 loop: CASSLTGDNTEAFF. CDR3 nucleotide sequence: TGTGCCAGCAGTCTGACAGGAGATAACACTGAAGCTTTCTTT.